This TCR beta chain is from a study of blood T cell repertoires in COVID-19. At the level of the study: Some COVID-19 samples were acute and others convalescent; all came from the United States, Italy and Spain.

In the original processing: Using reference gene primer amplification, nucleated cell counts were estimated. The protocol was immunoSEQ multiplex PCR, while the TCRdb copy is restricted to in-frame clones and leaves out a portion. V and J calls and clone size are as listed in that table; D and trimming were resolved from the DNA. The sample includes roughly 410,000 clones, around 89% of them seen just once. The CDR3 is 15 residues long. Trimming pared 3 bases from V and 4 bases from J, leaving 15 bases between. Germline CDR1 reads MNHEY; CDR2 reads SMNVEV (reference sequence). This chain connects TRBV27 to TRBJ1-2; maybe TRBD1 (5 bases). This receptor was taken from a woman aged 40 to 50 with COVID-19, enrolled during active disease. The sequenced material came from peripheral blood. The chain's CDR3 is CASSFSSQGVYGYTF. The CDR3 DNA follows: TGTGCCAGCAGTTTTTCCAGCCAAGGGGTCTATGGCTACACCTTC.